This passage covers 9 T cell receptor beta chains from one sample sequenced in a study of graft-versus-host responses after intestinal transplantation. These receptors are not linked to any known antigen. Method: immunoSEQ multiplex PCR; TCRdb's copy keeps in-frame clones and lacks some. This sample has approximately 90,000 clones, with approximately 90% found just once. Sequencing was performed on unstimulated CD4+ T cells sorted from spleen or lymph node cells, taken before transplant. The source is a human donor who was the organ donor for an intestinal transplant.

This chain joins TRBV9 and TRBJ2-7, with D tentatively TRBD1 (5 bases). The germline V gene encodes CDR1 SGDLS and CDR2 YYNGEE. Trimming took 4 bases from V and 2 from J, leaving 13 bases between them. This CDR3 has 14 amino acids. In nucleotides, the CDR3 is TGTGCCAGCAGCCCTGGGCAAGGGGCCTACGAGCAGTACTTC. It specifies CASSPGQGAYEQYF.

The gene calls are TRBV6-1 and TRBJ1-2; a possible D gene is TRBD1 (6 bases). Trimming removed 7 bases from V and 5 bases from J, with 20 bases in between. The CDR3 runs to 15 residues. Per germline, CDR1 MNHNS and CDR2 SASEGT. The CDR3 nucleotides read TGTGCCAGCACCCCCCGACTTGGACAGACTTATGGCTACACCTTC. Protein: CASTPRLGQTYGYTF.

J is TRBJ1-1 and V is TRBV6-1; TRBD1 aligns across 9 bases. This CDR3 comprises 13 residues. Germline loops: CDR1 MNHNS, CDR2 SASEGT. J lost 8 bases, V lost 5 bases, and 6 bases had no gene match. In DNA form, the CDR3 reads TGTGCCAGCAGTTCAAGGGGGACAGGGGAAGCTTTCTTT. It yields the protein CASSSRGTGEAFF.

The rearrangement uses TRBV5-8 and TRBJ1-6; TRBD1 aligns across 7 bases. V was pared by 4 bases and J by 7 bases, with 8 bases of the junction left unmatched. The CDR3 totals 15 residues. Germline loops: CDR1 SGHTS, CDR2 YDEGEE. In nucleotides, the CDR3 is TGTGCCAGCAGCCTTCGACAGGGACAGAATTCACCCCTCCACTTT. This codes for CASSLRQGQNSPLHF.

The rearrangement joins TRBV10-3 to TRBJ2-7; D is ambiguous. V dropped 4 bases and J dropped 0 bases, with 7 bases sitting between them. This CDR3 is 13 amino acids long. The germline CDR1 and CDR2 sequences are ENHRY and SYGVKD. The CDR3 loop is CAISAGYSYEQYF. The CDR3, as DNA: TGTGCCATCAGTGCGGGTTACTCCTACGAGCAGTACTTC.

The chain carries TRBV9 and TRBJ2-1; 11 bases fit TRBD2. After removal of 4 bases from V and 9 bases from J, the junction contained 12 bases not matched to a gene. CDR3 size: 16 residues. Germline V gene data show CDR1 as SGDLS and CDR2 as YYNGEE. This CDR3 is CASSPQGLADLGEQFF. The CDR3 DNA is TGTGCCAGCAGCCCACAGGGACTAGCGGACTTGGGTGAGCAGTTCTTC.

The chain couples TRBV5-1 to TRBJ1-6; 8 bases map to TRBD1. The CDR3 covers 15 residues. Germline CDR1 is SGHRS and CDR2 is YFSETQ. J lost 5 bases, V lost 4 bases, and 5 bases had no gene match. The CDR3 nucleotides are TGCGCCAGCAGCCTACGGACAGGGAATAATTCACCCCTCCACTTT. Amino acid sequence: CASSLRTGNNSPLHF.

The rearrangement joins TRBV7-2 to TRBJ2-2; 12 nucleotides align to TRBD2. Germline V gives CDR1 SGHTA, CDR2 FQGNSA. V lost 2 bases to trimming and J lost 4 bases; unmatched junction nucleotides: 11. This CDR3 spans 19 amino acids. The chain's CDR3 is CASSLPRLAGDRGTGELFF. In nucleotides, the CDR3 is TGTGCCAGCAGCTTACCCCGACTAGCGGGAGATCGGGGCACCGGGGAGCTGTTTTTT.

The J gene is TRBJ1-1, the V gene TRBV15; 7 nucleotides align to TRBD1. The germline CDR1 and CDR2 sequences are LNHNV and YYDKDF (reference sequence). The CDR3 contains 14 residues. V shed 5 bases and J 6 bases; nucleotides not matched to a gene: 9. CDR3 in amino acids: CATSYLTGDAEAFF. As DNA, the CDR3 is TGTGCCACCAGCTACCTAACAGGGGACGCTGAAGCTTTCTTT. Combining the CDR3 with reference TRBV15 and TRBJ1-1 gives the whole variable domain DAMVIQNPRYQVTQFGKPVTLSCSQTLNHNVMYWYQQKSSQAPKLLFHYYDKDFNNEADTPDNFQSRRPNTSFCFLDIRSPGLGDTAMYLCATSYLTGDAEAFFGQGTRLTVV.